This T cell receptor beta chain was captured by sequencing in a study of T cell responses to AZD1222 COVID-19 vaccine. Study at large: Researchers grouped second doses given at about 4 or about 12 weeks into one pool. Whole-study findings and limits: Among spike-specific TCRs, nearly half reportedly target unmutated variant regions. The donors showed a predominance of white British ancestry and of females, with possible underestimation of clonal diversity. Spike-specific TCR breadth and depth rose after two AZD1222 doses.

Germline trimming cut 3 bases from V and 7 bases from J; bases unmatched to any gene: 2. The CDR3 covers 12 residues. Assay: immunoSEQ multiplex PCR; the TCRdb copy retains only in-frame clones and omits some. The repertoire holds some 120,000 clones, with around 92% as singletons. As concerns this clone: Its antigen is unidentified.

The sequence was collected from an adult in good health. Here the sequenced sample was peripheral blood, taken on day 0 of AZD1222 vaccination. This chain links TRBV12-3 or TRBV12-4 with TRBJ1-1; 7 bases fit TRBD1. CDR3 sequence reads: CASSFRTGEAFF. The CDR3 DNA reads TGTGCCAGCAGTTTTCGGACAGGTGAAGCTTTCTTT.